The rows below give T cell receptor beta chains drawn from one sample of a study of blood T cell repertoires in COVID-19. Assay used: immunoSEQ multiplex PCR; TCRdb lists only in-frame clones, some missing. The table lists more than 100,000 clones, 80% to 90% of them singletons. The specimen was peripheral blood. Receptors originate from a human donor in a cohort sampled during active COVID-19. Each CDR3 is given with its conserved first and last residue. D genes are given only for firm matches. Not all rows give a size; the values are once, few, many and, for expanded clones, a class.

CDR3,DNA,D,V,size,J
CASREGRGSYEQYF,TGTGCCAGCAGGGAGGGGAGGGGATCCTACGAGCAGTACTTC,TRBD2,TRBV25-1,.,TRBJ2-7
CASSGRGTSNYGYTF,TGTGCCAGTAGTGGCAGGGGGACATCTAACTATGGCTACACCTTC,TRBD1,TRBV19,.,TRBJ1-2
CASSPLGRSYEQYF,TGTGCCAGCAGTCCTTTAGGGAGATCCTACGAGCAGTACTTC,.,TRBV27,.,TRBJ2-7
CASSVEGTTTDTQYF,TGTGCCAGCAGCGTAGAAGGGACTACCACAGATACGCAGTATTTT,TRBD2,TRBV9,.,TRBJ2-3
CSVAHRGFDTGELFF,TGCAGCGTAGCCCACAGGGGCTTTGACACCGGGGAGCTGTTTTTT,TRBD1,TRBV29-1,.,TRBJ2-2
CASRGTGRYEQYF,TGTGCCAGCAGGGGGACTGGCCGCTACGAGCAGTACTTC,.,TRBV27,.,TRBJ2-7
CASSTKGLAGDTQYF,TGTGCCAGTAGTACCAAGGGACTAGCGGGAGATACGCAGTATTTT,TRBD2,TRBV19,.,TRBJ2-3
CASSKDSYEQYF,TGCGCCAGCAGCAAAGACAGCTACGAGCAGTACTTC,.,TRBV5-1,.,TRBJ2-7
CASGSQASLDTQYF,TGTGCTAGTGGGTCACAGGCGAGCTTAGATACGCAGTATTTT,.,TRBV12-5,.,TRBJ2-3
CASSLRGLTDTQYF,TGTGCCAGCAGCTTAAGGGGGCTCACAGATACGCAGTATTTT,.,TRBV7-3,.,TRBJ2-3
CASSFLDSTNTEAFF,TGCGCCAGCAGCTTCTTGGACAGTACGAACACTGAAGCTTTCTTT,.,TRBV5-1,.,TRBJ1-1
CASKGQGGEQYF,TGTGCCAGCAAAGGACAGGGGGGCGAGCAGTACTTC,TRBD1,TRBV2,.,TRBJ2-7
CASSSPGAIEAFF,TGTGCCAGCAGCTCCCCAGGGGCCATTGAAGCTTTCTTT,.,TRBV7-8,.,TRBJ1-1
CASSLERGEDTQYF,TGCGCCAGCAGCTTGGAAAGGGGCGAGGATACGCAGTATTTT,.,TRBV5-1,.,TRBJ2-3
CASSAGTGGGEQYF,TGTGCCAGCAGCGCCGGGACAGGGGGCGGCGAGCAGTACTTC,TRBD1,TRBV9,.,TRBJ2-7
CASSNSGRPHNEQFF,TGTGCCAGCAGCAATAGCGGGAGGCCCCACAATGAGCAGTTCTTC,TRBD2,TRBV5-4,.,TRBJ2-1
CASAPTRGRPGETQYF,TGTGCCAGCGCCCCTACGAGAGGGAGGCCGGGGGAGACCCAGTACTTC,.,TRBV28,.,TRBJ2-5
CASSQRGARYEQYF,TGTGCCAGCAGCCAACGGGGGGCGCGCTACGAGCAGTACTTC,.,TRBV7-2,.,TRBJ2-7
CASTLYSTNEKLFF,TGTGCCAGCACCCTCTATTCGACTAATGAAAAACTGTTTTTT,.,TRBV7-9,once,TRBJ1-4
CASSPLWSVDEQFF,TGTGCCAGCTCACCTCTTTGGAGCGTAGATGAGCAGTTCTTC,.,TRBV18,.,TRBJ2-1
CASSQDRGRTEAFF,TGTGCCAGTAGTCAGGACAGGGGGCGTACTGAAGCTTTCTTT,TRBD1,TRBV19,.,TRBJ1-1
CASSDNRESNTGELFF,TGCGCCAGCAGTGATAACAGGGAATCGAACACCGGGGAGCTGTTTTTT,.,TRBV10-2,.,TRBJ2-2
CASSPSGRRGYTF,TGTGCCAGCAGCCCCTCAGGGCGTAGGGGCTACACCTTC,.,TRBV3-1/TRBV3-2,.,TRBJ1-2
CAISGGGSNQPQHF,TGTGCCATCAGTGGTGGGGGGAGCAATCAGCCCCAGCATTTT,.,TRBV10-3,.,TRBJ1-5
CATSSPGTSIGDEQFF,TGTGCCACCAGCAGCCCCGGGACTAGCATCGGCGATGAGCAGTTCTTC,TRBD2,TRBV15,.,TRBJ2-1
CASSPRPASGGETQYF,TGTGCCAGCAGCCCGCGCCCGGCCTCAGGGGGAGAGACCCAGTACTTC,TRBD1,TRBV9,.,TRBJ2-5
CASSLGGAGGVSNQPQHF,TGTGCCAGCAGTTTAGGAGGGGCGGGGGGAGTGAGCAATCAGCCCCAGCATTTT,.,TRBV28,.,TRBJ1-5
CASSIYGQSQNEQFF,TGTGCCAGTAGTATTTACGGACAGAGTCAAAATGAGCAGTTCTTC,.,TRBV19,.,TRBJ2-1
CATRRGGGRNQPQHF,TGTGCGACGAGACGGGGAGGAGGGCGCAATCAGCCCCAGCATTTT,.,TRBV28,few,TRBJ1-5
CASAKQGVYSPLHF,TGTGCCAGCGCGAAACAGGGAGTGTATTCACCCCTCCACTTT,.,TRBV19,.,TRBJ1-6
CASSSPGQGRGYTF,TGTGCCAGCAGCTCACCGGGACAGGGAAGAGGCTACACCTTC,TRBD1,TRBV5-5,.,TRBJ1-2
CASSWGTSNEQYF,TGTGCCAGCAGCTGGGGGACTAGCAACGAGCAGTACTTC,TRBD2,TRBV7-2,.,TRBJ2-7
CASSASNQPQHF,TGTGCCAGCTCGGCAAGCAATCAGCCCCAGCATTTT,.,TRBV18,.,TRBJ1-5
CASSSRLGNEQFF,TGTGCCAGCAGCTCCCGACTAGGTAATGAGCAGTTCTTC,.,TRBV7-6,.,TRBJ2-1
CASSEGQGESYNSPLHF,TGTGCCAGCAGTGAGGGCCAGGGCGAATCATATAATTCACCCCTCCACTTT,.,TRBV25-1,.,TRBJ1-6
CASRRRQDGGYTF,TGTGCCAGCAGACGACGACAGGATGGAGGCTACACCTTC,.,TRBV6-5,.,TRBJ1-2